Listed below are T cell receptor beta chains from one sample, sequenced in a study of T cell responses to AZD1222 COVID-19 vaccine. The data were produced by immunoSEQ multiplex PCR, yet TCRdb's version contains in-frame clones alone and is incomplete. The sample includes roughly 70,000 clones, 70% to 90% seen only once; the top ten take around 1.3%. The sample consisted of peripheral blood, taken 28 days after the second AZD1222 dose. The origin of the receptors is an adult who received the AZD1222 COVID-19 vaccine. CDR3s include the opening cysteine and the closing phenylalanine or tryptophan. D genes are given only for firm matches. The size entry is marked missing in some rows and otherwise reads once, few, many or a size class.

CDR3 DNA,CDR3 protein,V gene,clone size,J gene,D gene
TGTGCCAGCAGCCACCTCCGGGACAGGGTCTATGGCACTGAAGCTTTCTTT,CASSHLRDRVYGTEAFF,TRBV14,-,TRBJ1-1,TRBD1
TGTGCCAGCAGCGTAGCTACCATGCCCTATGGCTACACCTTC,CASSVATMPYGYTF,TRBV9,-,TRBJ1-2,-
TGTGCCAGCAGGGGAATTGAGGGGTATGGCTACACCTTC,CASRGIEGYGYTF,TRBV6-5,once,TRBJ1-2,-
TGTGCTAGTGGTTTTGGTATCCCTGAAGACGAGCAGTACTTC,CASGFGIPEDEQYF,TRBV12-5,-,TRBJ2-7,-
TGTGCCAGCAGAACCGGGACATTGAACACCCTCCACTTT,CASRTGTLNTLHF,TRBV6-5,-,TRBJ1-6,-
TGTGCCAGCAGCTCTAACCGGGACAGGCTTCGACATTTT,CASSSNRDRLRHF,TRBV7-8,-,TRBJ1-5,TRBD1
TGTGCCAGCAGTGATGGTAGGGAGATTAGTGAAGCTTTCTTT,CASSDGREISEAFF,TRBV2,-,TRBJ1-1,-
TGTGCCAGCAGTGTGGACTTTTACAATGAGCAGTTCTTC,CASSVDFYNEQFF,TRBV6-2/TRBV6-3,-,TRBJ2-1,-
TGTGCCTGGAGTGTTAGGGGGGTGAGCAATCAGCCCCAGCATTTT,CAWSVRGVSNQPQHF,TRBV30,-,TRBJ1-5,-
TGTGCCAGCAGCTATTGGACTACGACGGCCAAAAACATTCAGTACTTC,CASSYWTTTAKNIQYF,TRBV7-9,few,TRBJ2-4,-
TGTGCCAGCTCGCCTGGACAGGGCGAGGGCTACACCTTC,CASSPGQGEGYTF,TRBV18,-,TRBJ1-2,TRBD1
TGTGCCAGCAGCTTAGCGGGACTCGAGACAGATACGCAGTATTTT,CASSLAGLETDTQYF,TRBV7-2,-,TRBJ2-3,-
TGTGCCTGGAGTGTACGGGGGAGCGAGCAGTACTTC,CAWSVRGSEQYF,TRBV30,-,TRBJ2-7,-
TGTGCCAGCAGCCCCCGGACTAGCGGGAGGTCGAACACCGGGGAGCTGTTTTTT,CASSPRTSGRSNTGELFF,TRBV3-1/TRBV3-2,-,TRBJ2-2,TRBD2
TGTGCCAGCAGTCCCGGGACAGGGATCAATGAGCAGTTCTTC,CASSPGTGINEQFF,TRBV27,-,TRBJ2-1,TRBD1
TGTGCCAGTAGCCCGTCGGGACGAATCTATGGCTACACCTTC,CASSPSGRIYGYTF,TRBV19,few,TRBJ1-2,-
TGTGCCAGCAGCAATTGGGGCGATCACAGGGAAAAAGAATCCTATAATTCACCCCTCCACTTT,CASSNWGDHREKESYNSPLHF,TRBV21-1,-,TRBJ1-6,-
TGTGCCAGCAGATCCGACGGCATGAACACTGAAGCTTTCTTT,CASRSDGMNTEAFF,TRBV7-9,-,TRBJ1-1,-
TGCAGCGTAGGGGAGCGGGAAAAGGTCCACACTGAAGCTTTCTTT,CSVGEREKVHTEAFF,TRBV29-1,-,TRBJ1-1,-
TGTGCCTGGAGTCCGACAGGGCGGGACACCGGGGAGCTGTTTTTT,CAWSPTGRDTGELFF,TRBV30,few,TRBJ2-2,TRBD1
TGTGCCAGCAGCTTAGTGCCGGGGGCAAGCACAGATACGCAGTATTTT,CASSLVPGASTDTQYF,TRBV7-3,-,TRBJ2-3,-
TGTGCCAGCAGCCAAGTAGGCAGGGGGTCGGTGGTGAACACTGAAGCTTTCTTT,CASSQVGRGSVVNTEAFF,TRBV3-1/TRBV3-2,-,TRBJ1-1,TRBD1
TGTGCCAGCACCCCGACAGGGGCGAACTATGGCTACACCTTC,CASTPTGANYGYTF,TRBV6-5,few,TRBJ1-2,TRBD1
TGCGCCAGCAGCCTGGGGGCAGGTCACGAGCAGTACTTC,CASSLGAGHEQYF,TRBV5-1,-,TRBJ2-7,-
TGTGCCAGCAGCTCCCAGAATACAGGACTAAATTCACCCCTCCACTTT,CASSSQNTGLNSPLHF,TRBV6-2/TRBV6-3,-,TRBJ1-6,-
TGTGCCAGCAGCCGGGACAGGGGAAGGGGAGATACGCAGTATTTT,CASSRDRGRGDTQYF,TRBV11-1,-,TRBJ2-3,TRBD1
TGCGCCAGCAGCTTGGCCTTAGAACGCGAGCAGTACTTC,CASSLALEREQYF,TRBV5-1,-,TRBJ2-7,-
TGTGCCAGCAGCCCATTATCAGGGGACAGGGATCAGCCCCAGCATTTT,CASSPLSGDRDQPQHF,TRBV11-2,-,TRBJ1-5,TRBD1
TGTGCCAGCAGCCGGATATCAACAAGGTTCGGCACGGATTCACCCCTCCACTTT,CASSRISTRFGTDSPLHF,TRBV6-2/TRBV6-3,-,TRBJ1-6,-
TGTGCCAGCAGCATCCACGGGGGACGTTCTGGCTACACCTTC,CASSIHGGRSGYTF,TRBV7-8,once,TRBJ1-2,-
TGTGCCAGCAGCTTAAACGCGGGTAGCGGGAGTGGGAACAATGAGCAGTTCTTC,CASSLNAGSGSGNNEQFF,TRBV7-3,-,TRBJ2-1,TRBD2
TGTGCCAGTATTCAACACGGACAGGGGGCTTCGGACATTCAGTACTTC,CASIQHGQGASDIQYF,TRBV19,-,TRBJ2-4,TRBD1
TGTGCCAGCAGCCAGACTAGCGGTAAAGGGGTTACAGATACGCAGTATTTT,CASSQTSGKGVTDTQYF,TRBV4-2,-,TRBJ2-3,TRBD2
TGTGCCATCAGTGGACAGGATGGCTTGAAAGCTTTCTTT,CAISGQDGLKAFF,TRBV10-3,-,TRBJ1-1,-
TGCGCCAGCAGTGCGGGGGACAGCTACGAGCAGTACTTC,CASSAGDSYEQYF,TRBV10-1,-,TRBJ2-7,-
TGTGCCAGTACTGAATATAGCAATCAGCCCCAGCATTTT,CASTEYSNQPQHF,TRBV19,-,TRBJ1-5,-
TGTGCCAGCACCACTGGGGGATACAGAAAGGAGAATAATTCACCCCTCCACTTT,CASTTGGYRKENNSPLHF,TRBV7-9,few,TRBJ1-6,-
TGTGCCAGCAGCCAACCGCAGGTTGTATACACTGAAGCTTTCTTT,CASSQPQVVYTEAFF,TRBV4-2,few,TRBJ1-1,-
TGTGCCAGCTCCCCGGTGGCGAGGAACACTGAAGCTTTCTTT,CASSPVARNTEAFF,TRBV18,once,TRBJ1-1,-
TGTGCCAGCAGCCAGCCCACGGGGAGCAGATACAATGAGCAGTTCTTC,CASSQPTGSRYNEQFF,TRBV5-6,few,TRBJ2-1,-
TGTGCCAGCAGCGCCCGCCCCCACTCTAATGAAAAACTGTTTTTT,CASSARPHSNEKLFF,TRBV9,-,TRBJ1-4,-
TGTGCCAGCAGCCAGAGTCTCGATCAGCCCCAGCATTTT,CASSQSLDQPQHF,TRBV3-1/TRBV3-2,once,TRBJ1-5,-
TGTGCCAGTAGTATGGACTTCGATCAGCCCCAGCATTTT,CASSMDFDQPQHF,TRBV19,-,TRBJ1-5,-
TGTGCCAGCAGCTTAGGATCCGGGTACGGGGCCCAGTACTTC,CASSLGSGYGAQYF,TRBV11-1,-,TRBJ2-5,-
TGTGCCAGCAGTTACTCGAAAGGGACAGTAAAAAACATTCAGTACTTC,CASSYSKGTVKNIQYF,TRBV6-5,-,TRBJ2-4,TRBD1
TGTGCCAGTAGACAGGGCTTGGGCAATCAGCCCCAGCATTTT,CASRQGLGNQPQHF,TRBV19,-,TRBJ1-5,-
TGTGCCAGCAGTCAAGCTTCCAATGAGCAGTTCTTC,CASSQASNEQFF,TRBV6-1,-,TRBJ2-1,-
TGCGCCAGCAGCTTTGGAGGGCAGGCAAATCAGCCCCAGCATTTT,CASSFGGQANQPQHF,TRBV5-1,-,TRBJ1-5,-
TGTGCCACCGGGAAAATCCTAGCATGGATTGAGCAGTTCTTC,CATGKILAWIEQFF,TRBV10-3,-,TRBJ2-1,-
TGTGCCAGTAGTACCCTCGGAGCGGGCTCCTATAATTCACCCCTCCACTTT,CASSTLGAGSYNSPLHF,TRBV19,-,TRBJ1-6,-
TGTGCCAGCAGCCCTGGGGGGGCAGGGAGATCCTACGAGCAGTACTTC,CASSPGGAGRSYEQYF,TRBV7-2,-,TRBJ2-7,-
TGTGCCAGTTCATTCGACAATCAGCCCCAGCATTTT,CASSFDNQPQHF,TRBV19,-,TRBJ1-5,-
TGTGCCAGCAGCCACACCCTCTCCCGGGCTAGCTCCTACAATGAGCAGTTCTTC,CASSHTLSRASSYNEQFF,TRBV4-2,-,TRBJ2-1,-
TGTGCCAGCAGAACAACAGGGGCCCCCTACGAGCAGTACTTC,CASRTTGAPYEQYF,TRBV3-1/TRBV3-2,few,TRBJ2-7,TRBD1
TGCAGCGTTGGACTATTATACACCGTTGGGTATGGCTACACCTTC,CSVGLLYTVGYGYTF,TRBV29-1,-,TRBJ1-2,-
TGCGCCAGCGGGGGACTAGCGATCCATGAGCAGTTCTTC,CASGGLAIHEQFF,TRBV10-2,-,TRBJ2-1,TRBD2
TGTGCCAGCAGTCTAATCCTTGGTGGCTACACCTTC,CASSLILGGYTF,TRBV12-3/TRBV12-4,-,TRBJ1-2,-
TGCAGCGTTGAGGAATCCGATACGCAGTATTTT,CSVEESDTQYF,TRBV29-1,-,TRBJ2-3,-
TGTGCCAGCAGCTCTTCCATCTACGAGCAGTACTTC,CASSSSIYEQYF,TRBV6-2/TRBV6-3,few,TRBJ2-7,-